These 6 T cell receptor beta chains were all obtained from the same sample, sequenced in a study of cytomegalovirus exposure and HLA in healthy donors. Sequencing used immunoSEQ multiplex PCR; TCRdb keeps in-frame clones, though not all of them. The sample includes some 79,000 clones, over 90% of them seen just once. The sample comprised PBMCs. These receptors came from a woman between 18 and 29 years old in good health and CMV-seropositive.

J is TRBJ2-3 and V is TRBV5-1, with 9 bases matching TRBD2. Trimming took 5 bases from V and 2 from J; bases not matched to a gene: 6. The germline CDR1 and CDR2 sequences are SGHRS and YFSETQ. The CDR3 totals 15 residues. CDR3 sequence (DNA): TGCGCCAGCAGAGGCAGCGGGAGGAACACAGATACGCAGTATTTT. It specifies CASRGSGRNTDTQYF. Drawing the rest from reference TRBV5-1 and TRBJ2-3, the complete variable domain is KAGVTQTPRYLIKTRGQQVTLSCSPISGHRSVSWYQQTPGQGLQFLFEYFSETQRNKGNFPGRFSGRQFSNSRSEMNVSTLELGDSALYLCASRGSGRNTDTQYFGPGTRLTVL.

CDR3 nucleotide sequence: TGTGCCAGCACCGGGACAGGAGGGTCTGGAAACACCATATATTTT. As protein: CASTGTGGSGNTIYF. The chain combines TRBV28 with TRBJ1-3; the match to TRBD1 covers 8 bases. The CDR3 covers 15 residues. V lost 7 bases, J lost 1 base, and 6 bases stayed unmatched. Germline CDR1 reads MDHEN; CDR2 reads SYDVKM.

The gene calls are TRBV5-1 and TRBJ2-1; no clear D gene. This CDR3 comprises 14 residues. Germline V gives CDR1 SGHRS, CDR2 YFSETQ. The V end lost 4 bases, the J end lost 5 bases, and 13 bases lay between the germline ends. The CDR3 DNA reads as TGCGCCAGCAGCCCGCCGGCAGCGAACAATGAGCAGTTCTTC. Encoded protein: CASSPPAANNEQFF.

The rearrangement uses TRBV5-1 and TRBJ1-1, with 9 bases aligning to TRBD1. The CDR3 spans 14 residues. Trimming cost V 4 bases and J 5 bases; bases outside gene matches: 6. The germline CDR1 and CDR2 sequences are SGHRS and YFSETQ. For the CDR3, the DNA is TGCGCCAGCAGCCGACGACAGGGGGAAACTGAAGCTTTCTTT. Residues: CASSRRQGETEAFF.

This clone was seen more than once but under ten times. The chain has TRBV5-1 and TRBJ1-2, with a possible D match to TRBD1 (6 bases). The CDR3 is 13 amino acids. Germline loops: CDR1 SGHRS, CDR2 YFSETQ. V was cut by 4 bases and J by 3 bases, with 10 bases left in between. The CDR3 sequence: CASSPSGDYGYTF. As DNA, the CDR3 is TGCGCCAGCAGCCCCTCAGGGGACTATGGCTACACCTTC.

This rearrangement joins TRBV30 to TRBJ1-1, with D possibly TRBD1 on 5 matching bases. The V gene's germline CDR1 is GTSNPN and CDR2 SVGIG (reference sequence). The CDR3 totals 13 residues. Trimming left V 1 base short and J 3 bases short, with 9 bases between. CDR3 protein: CAWSGQGYTEAFF. The CDR3 DNA is TGTGCCTGGAGTGGGCAGGGCTACACTGAAGCTTTCTTT.